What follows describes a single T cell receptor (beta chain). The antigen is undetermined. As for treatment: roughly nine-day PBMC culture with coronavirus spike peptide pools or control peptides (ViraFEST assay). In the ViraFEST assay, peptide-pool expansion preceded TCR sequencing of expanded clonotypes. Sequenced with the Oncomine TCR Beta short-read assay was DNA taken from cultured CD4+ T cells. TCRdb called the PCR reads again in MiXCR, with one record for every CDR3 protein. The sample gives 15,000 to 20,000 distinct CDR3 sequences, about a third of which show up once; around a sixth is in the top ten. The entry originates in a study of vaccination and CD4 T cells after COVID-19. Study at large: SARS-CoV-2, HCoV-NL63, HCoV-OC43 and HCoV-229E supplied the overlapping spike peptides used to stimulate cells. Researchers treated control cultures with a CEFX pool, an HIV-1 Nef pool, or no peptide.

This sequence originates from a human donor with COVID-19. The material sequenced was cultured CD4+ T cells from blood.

CDR3 sequence (DNA): TGTGCCAGTAACCGCAGGGGGGGGTACGAGCAGTACTTC. Its protein is CASNRRGGYEQYF. The chain is built from TRBV19 and TRBJ2-7, with D perhaps matching TRBD1 or TRBD2 (7 bases each). Germline CDR1 LNHDA, CDR2 SQIVND (reference sequence). V dropped 7 bases and J dropped 4 bases, with 14 bases sitting between them. The CDR3 runs 13 residues.